These 29 T cell receptor beta chains were all obtained from the same sample, sequenced in a study of OX40 agonist ivuxolimab in advanced cancers. Libraries were prepared by immunoSEQ multiplex PCR; TCRdb keeps only in-frame clonotypes and omits some of them. The table includes around 56,000 clones, approximately 86% detected once. Sequenced here: CD4+ or CD8+ T cells sorted from blood, sampled in a trial of the OX40 agonist ivuxolimab. Receptor source: an adult with an advanced solid tumor such as melanoma, head and neck, liver or kidney cancer.

This chain uses TRBV28 with TRBJ2-7; perhaps TRBD2 as D (5 bases). The CDR3 extends over 15 amino acids. The ends were cut back, 6 bases at V and 5 bases at J, with 20 bases in the middle. Germline CDR1 is MDHEN and CDR2 is SYDVKM. The CDR3 here is CASSPVLFSGNEQYV. CDR3 nucleotides: TGTGCCAGCAGCCCAGTCCTCTTCAGCGGCAACGAGCAGTACGTC.

The V and J genes are TRBV27 and TRBJ2-1, with D possibly being TRBD2 (7 bases). There are 18 residues in the CDR3. Trimming removed 8 bases at V and 4 bases at J, with 27 bases between. The germline CDR1 and CDR2 sequences are MNHEY and SMNVEV (reference sequence). CDR3: CASSGGSWGGPEYNEQFF. CDR3 DNA sequence: TGTGCCAGCTCCGGCGGGTCTTGGGGGGGGCCGGAGTACAATGAGCAGTTCTTC.

This chain uses TRBV7-9 with TRBJ1-1, with unresolved D. The CDR3 length is 11 residues. Trimming pared 1 base from V and 6 bases from J, leaving 3 bases between. The V gene's germline CDR1 is SEHNR and CDR2 FQNEAQ (reference sequence). CDR3 sequence reads: CASSLVPEAFF. The CDR3 coding sequence is TGTGCCAGCAGCTTAGTCCCTGAAGCTTTCTTT.

Regarding this clone: This sample includes further DNA sequences coding for the same CDR3. This CDR3 is CASRQTGDYGYTF. The CDR3 DNA sequence: TGTGCCAGCAGACAAACAGGGGACTATGGCTACACCTTC. The rearrangement uses TRBV28 and TRBJ1-2; 7 bases agree with TRBD1. The CDR3 loop spans 13 amino acids. CDR1 and CDR2 from the germline V gene are MDHEN and SYDVKM. V gave up 6 bases and J gave up 3 bases; unmatched junction bases: 4.

This sequence joins TRBV27 and TRBJ2-1; D may be TRBD1 (5 bases). The CDR3 is 15 residues long. V was shortened by 0 bases and J by 7 bases, with 13 bases between the two germline ends. Germline V gene lookup returns CDR1 MNHEY and CDR2 SMNVEV (reference sequence). The CDR3 reads CASSLSSSRENEQFF. CDR3 nucleotide sequence: TGTGCCAGCAGTTTATCTTCCTCCAGGGAAAATGAGCAGTTCTTC.

This chain links TRBV7-9 with TRBJ1-4; D is perhaps TRBD1 (5 bases). Trimming shortened V by 0 bases and J by 8 bases, and 13 bases separated the two germline ends. The CDR3 totals 15 residues. Germline V gives CDR1 SEHNR, CDR2 FQNEAQ (reference sequence). In nucleotides, the CDR3 is TGTGCCAGCAGCTTAGCGGGGGAGGCTTCGGAAAAACTGTTTTTT. Translated: CASSLAGEASEKLFF.

CDR3 DNA: TGCGCCAGCACCCTCTCTACCCCGAACACCGGGGAGCTGTTTTTT. Translation gives CASTLSTPNTGELFF. The chain couples TRBV5-1 to TRBJ2-2; no firm D call. Looked up from germline, CDR1 is SGHRS and CDR2 is YFSETQ. This CDR3 region has 15 residues. V lost 6 bases and J 0 bases, leaving 12 bases between the germline ends.

The chain links TRBV5-6 to TRBJ2-5; D gene uncertain. V was trimmed by 0 bases and J by 6 bases, leaving 3 bases between them. This CDR3 has 11 amino acids. CDR1 is SGHDT and CDR2 is YYEEEE in the germline V gene. The DNA of the CDR3 is TGTGCCAGCAGCTTGGGACAGACCCAGTACTTC. It translates to CASSLGQTQYF.

This clone appeared a single time. The V call is TRBV11-2, the J call TRBJ2-1, with D possibly TRBD2 on 6 matching bases. Between the trimmed V and J ends, which lost 1 base and 2 bases, there was a span of 6 bases. The CDR3 consists of 14 residues. Looked up from germline, CDR1 is SGHAT and CDR2 is FQNNGV. CDR3 DNA sequence: TGTGCCAGCAGCTTAGCGGGAGCCTACAATGAGCAGTTCTTC. It encodes CASSLAGAYNEQFF.

The chain combines TRBV2 with TRBJ2-5; D not certain. The CDR3 length is 13 residues. Trimming stripped 8 bases from V and 0 bases from J, with 10 bases between. CDR1 is SNHLY and CDR2 is FYNNEI in the germline V gene. The DNA of the CDR3 is TGTGCCAGCGAAGGTCTGGACCAAGAGACCCAGTACTTC. Its translation is CASEGLDQETQYF.

The rearrangement joins TRBV7-9 to TRBJ1-6; 7 positions agree with TRBD1. This CDR3 spans 17 amino acids. Germline CDR1 reads SEHNR; CDR2 reads FQNEAQ (reference sequence). V shed 3 bases and J 7 bases; nucleotides not matched to a gene: 12. The CDR3 bases are TGTGCCAGCAGCTTTTTAACCGGGACAGAGTCGAATTCACCCCTCCACTTT. Residues: CASSFLTGTESNSPLHF.

The V and J genes are TRBV6-6 and TRBJ1-1; TRBD1 agrees at 7 bases. The CDR3 sequence is 16 residues long. Trimming cost V 4 bases and J 0 bases; bases outside gene matches: 8. CDR1 is MNHNY and CDR2 is SVGAGI in the germline V gene (reference sequence). In DNA form, the CDR3 reads TGTGCCAGCAGTTTCCCCGGGACAGTTTTGAACACTGAAGCTTTCTTT. It encodes CASSFPGTVLNTEAFF.

The chain carries TRBV9 and TRBJ1-1, with unresolved D. Trimming cost V 2 bases and J 1 base, with 12 bases left between them. Germline lookup yields CDR1 SGDLS and CDR2 YYNGEE. This CDR3 region has 15 residues. CDR3 residues: CASSVGGLTNTEAFF. The CDR3, as DNA: TGTGCCAGCAGCGTCGGAGGTTTAACGAACACTGAAGCTTTCTTT.

The V gene is TRBV5-5, the J gene TRBJ1-3, with D uncertain. CDR1 SGHKS and CDR2 YYEKEE come from the germline V gene (reference sequence). Between the trimmed V and J ends, which lost 5 bases and 0 bases, there was a span of 15 bases. The CDR3 loop spans 16 amino acids. The CDR3 protein is CASRTLAVSSGNTIYF. The CDR3 nucleotides are TGTGCCAGCAGGACGCTTGCGGTGTCCTCTGGAAACACCATATATTTT.

Only one count was recorded for this clone. The chain carries TRBV28 and TRBJ2-1; no clear D gene. The CDR3 extends over 13 amino acids. Germline loops: CDR1 MDHEN, CDR2 SYDVKM. The V end was cut by 5 bases, the J end by 7 bases, with 12 bases between. The CDR3 DNA is TGTGCCAGCAGTCCCTTGGGTGGGAATGAGCAGTTCTTC. Protein product: CASSPLGGNEQFF. The variable domain in full, completed from reference TRBV28 and TRBJ2-1, reads DVKVTQSSRYLVKRTGEKVFLECVQDMDHENMFWYRQDPGLGLRLIYFSYDVKMKEKGDIPEGYSVSREKKERFSLILESASTNQTSMYLCASSPLGGNEQFFGPGTRLTVL.

The chain employs TRBV5-1 and TRBJ1-3; D unresolved. This CDR3 region has 12 residues. Germline CDR1 is SGHRS and CDR2 is YFSETQ. Trimming cost V 3 bases and J 4 bases, with 5 bases left between them. Here the CDR3 reads CASSSWGNTIYF. CDR3 nucleotides: TGCGCCAGCAGCTCATGGGGAAACACCATATATTTT.

This clone rates as medium-sized. This chain joins TRBV18 and TRBJ1-1; TRBD1 agrees at 8 bases. This CDR3 is 15 amino acids long. V lost 1 base to trimming and J lost 8 bases; unmatched junction nucleotides: 9. Germline loops: CDR1 KGHSH, CDR2 LQKENI. The CDR3: CASSPQPGTGPEAFF. The CDR3 DNA reads TGTGCCAGCTCACCACAACCCGGGACAGGTCCCGAAGCTTTCTTT.

CDR3 in DNA: TGTGCCAGCAGTCCGGCCCTTAGCGGGAGGGCCTTCGAGCAGTACTTC. Residues: CASSPALSGRAFEQYF. This chain links TRBV28 with TRBJ2-7; 11 bases line up with TRBD2. The junction had 12 bases not matched to a gene; V was cut back by 5 bases and J by 6 bases. CDR3 length: 16 amino acids. CDR1 MDHEN and CDR2 SYDVKM come from the germline V gene.

This sequence joins TRBV28 and TRBJ1-1; unclear D gene. From germline, CDR1 is MDHEN and CDR2 SYDVKM. V lost 6 bases and J lost 1, with 9 bases in between. The CDR3 is 13 amino acids. DNA of the CDR3: TGTGCCAGCAGGCTCCTACCGAACACTGAAGCTTTCTTT. It is translated as CASRLLPNTEAFF.

The CDR3 spells CASSYKGGILNTEAFF. CDR3 DNA: TGTGCCAGCAGTTACAAAGGGGGCATTTTGAACACTGAAGCTTTCTTT. The chain uses TRBV6-5 and TRBJ1-1; 7 bases are a match to TRBD1. The CDR3 loop spans 16 amino acids. CDR1 and CDR2 (germline): MNHEY, SVGAGI. V lost 2 bases to trimming and J lost 0 bases; unmatched junction nucleotides: 6.

V usage is TRBV4-2 and J usage is TRBJ1-1; D gene uncertain. Germline CDR1 LGHNA, CDR2 YNFKEQ. The CDR3 consists of 15 residues. V was pared by 3 bases and J by 0 bases, with 11 bases between. The CDR3 DNA sequence: TGTGCCAGCAGCCATCAACAGTCGGTGAACACTGAAGCTTTCTTT. It translates to CASSHQQSVNTEAFF.

The J gene is TRBJ2-7, the V gene TRBV6-1, with a weak D call TRBD1 (5 bases). Trimming stripped 2 bases from V and 2 bases from J, with 13 bases between. The CDR3 covers 15 residues. Germline V lookup: CDR1 MNHNS, CDR2 SASEGT. CDR3 bases: TGTGCCAGCAGTGAATCCGTCAGGGTAACCTACGAGCAGTACGTC. Translating gives CASSESVRVTYEQYV.

Notes on this clone: One junction end does not reproduce the germline sequence, and a read error may be involved. V gene TRBV7-9 combines with J gene TRBJ2-7; no clear D. The CDR3 totals 12 residues. Germline loops: CDR1 SEHNR, CDR2 FQNEAQ (reference sequence). The CDR3 coding sequence is TGTGCCAGCAGCTTATTCCCCTATGAGCAGTACTTC. Translating gives CASSLFPYEQYF.

The CDR3 loop is CASSLRGQNYGYTF. CDR3 DNA: TGTGCCAGCAGTTTACGGGGACAGAACTATGGCTACACCTTC. The chain is built from TRBV28 and TRBJ1-2; TRBD1 matches 7 bases. The V segment lost 2 bases and the J segment 2 bases; nucleotides outside the gene matches: 2. The CDR3 totals 14 residues. Germline V gives CDR1 MDHEN, CDR2 SYDVKM.

The rearrangement joins TRBV2 to TRBJ1-2; D unresolved. There are 13 residues in the CDR3. V lost 3 bases and J 5 bases, leaving 10 bases between the germline ends. Germline V gives CDR1 SNHLY, CDR2 FYNNEI. The CDR3 DNA reads as TGTGCCAGCAGTGAGTGGCAGAGTTATGGCTACACCTTC. Amino acid sequence: CASSEWQSYGYTF. Looking up the rest from reference TRBV2 and TRBJ1-2 gives the full variable domain: EPEVTQTPSHQVTQMGQEVILRCVPISNHLYFYWYRQILGQKVEFLVSFYNNEISEKSEIFDDQFSVERPDGSNFTLKIRSTKLEDSAMYFCASSEWQSYGYTFGSGTRLTVV.

The rearrangement joins TRBV4-1 to TRBJ2-1; 8 positions match TRBD2. The germline gives CDR1 MGHRA, CDR2 YSYEKL. J lost 3 bases, V lost 8 bases, and 6 bases had no gene match. This CDR3 has 14 amino acids. CDR3 sequence: CASGAGANYNEQFF. The CDR3 nucleotides read TGCGCCAGCGGAGCGGGGGCCAACTACAATGAGCAGTTCTTC.

This chain joins TRBV6-1 and TRBJ2-3; 13 bases line up with TRBD2. CDR1 and CDR2 from the germline V gene are MNHNS and SASEGT. The CDR3 contains 15 residues. V lost 5 bases and J lost 4; bases outside the gene matches: 3. CDR3 DNA: TGTGCCAGCAGTCTTACTAGCGGGAGGGCAGATACGCAGTATTTT. This sequence encodes CASSLTSGRADTQYF.

The chain is built from TRBV19 and TRBJ2-1; the match to TRBD2 covers 12 bases. CDR1 LNHDA and CDR2 SQIVND come from the germline V gene (reference sequence). The CDR3 contains 15 residues. V gave up 3 bases and J gave up 7 bases; unmatched junction bases: 4. The CDR3 DNA reads as TGTGCCAGTAGTATGACTAGCGGGAGAAAGAATGAGCAGTTCTTC. Protein product: CASSMTSGRKNEQFF.

The chain carries TRBV7-9 and TRBJ1-1; TRBD1 is a possible D gene (6 bases). The V end was cut by 7 bases, the J end by 3 bases, with 18 bases between. Per the germline V gene, CDR1 is SEHNR and CDR2 is FQNEAQ (reference sequence). The CDR3 loop spans 15 amino acids. The DNA of the CDR3 is TGTGCCAGCACCTCGTGGGGGGGCAAGGACACTGAAGCTTTCTTT. Translated: CASTSWGGKDTEAFF.